The clone carrying this T cell receptor (beta chain) has at least ten counts. This sample was taken from a study of metastatic and nonmetastatic thyroid tumors. Study information: Repertoire data that came from the blood and tumor or nodule tissue of malignant and benign thyroid patients were compared.

Original processing notes: Variation in CDR3 across clinicopathological groups served as the basis for constructing a distant-metastasis classifier in papillary thyroid cancer. With MiXCR, TCRdb called clones anew from the PCR reads. TCRdb's processing, not the study's, gives the V and J calls here. The repertoire holds about 41,000 clones, around 28% seen once, with 9.9% in the top ten. V lost 5 bases, J lost 4 bases, and 4 bases stayed unmatched. This CDR3 region has 15 residues. CDR1 is LNHDA, CDR2 SQIVND, per germline (reference sequence). Thyroid surgery was preceded by no treatment in any patient.

The material sequenced was blood. J is TRBJ2-3 and V is TRBV19; 12 bases map to TRBD2. This TCR was recovered from a male donor with papillary thyroid cancer or a benign thyroid nodule (not recorded which). Some clones in this sample may be carry-over from other donors' samples. CDR3 amino acids: CASSFSSGGADTQYF. The CDR3 nucleotides are TGTGCCAGTAGTTTTTCTAGCGGGGGGGCAGATACGCAGTATTTT.